These 13 T cell receptor beta chains were all obtained from the same sample, sequenced in a study of Tregs in tolerant kidney transplant recipients. The protocol was immunoSEQ multiplex PCR, while the TCRdb copy is restricted to in-frame clones and leaves out a portion. Here the sample table reports about 48,000 clones. The sequencing here drew on CD4+ T cells from blood, taken before the transplant. The source is a human donor who received a combined kidney and bone marrow transplant.

With regard to this clone: Read coverage stops 3 residues before the CDR3 terminus; the germline J gene supplies the remainder. The rearrangement uses TRBV6-2 or TRBV6-3 and TRBJ2-7; TRBD1 aligns across 7 bases. The CDR3 is 15 residues long. Germline lookup yields CDR1 MNHEY and CDR2 SVGEGT. J gave up 0 bases and V 4 bases, and 6 bases lay outside the gene matches. The CDR3 sequence: CASSWSGTASYEQYF. The CDR3 bases that were read are TGTGCCAGCAGTTGGTCCGGGACAGCCTCCTACGAG.

Comment on this clone: Coverage ceases 3 residues before the CDR3 finishes, and the germline J gene fills in the end. The chain uses TRBV11-1 and TRBJ1-1, with 8 nucleotides matching TRBD1. The CDR3 has 14 residues. The V gene's germline CDR1 is SGHAT and CDR2 FQDESV (reference sequence). With 3 bases clipped from V and 4 bases from J, the junction kept 4 bases outside the gene matches. This CDR3 is CASSFGQGGTEAFF. The CDR3 bases that were read are TGTGCCAGCAGCTTTGGACAGGGAGGCACTGAA.

As to this clone: The read ends 3 residues early relative to the CDR3; the germline J gene fills the gap. This chain links TRBV19 with TRBJ2-2; 8 bases match TRBD1. The CDR3 contains 15 residues. Germline CDR1 reads LNHDA; CDR2 reads SQIVND (reference sequence). The V gene end was trimmed by 6 bases and the J gene end by 0 bases; junction bases not matched to a gene: 3. Partial CDR3 DNA: TGTGCCAGTAGCAGACAGGGGCCGAACACCGGGGAG. Translating gives CASSRQGPNTGE. In full, the CDR3 reads CASSRQGPNTGELFF.

Concerning this clone: The CDR3 is cut off 3 residues early in the read; its end comes from the germline J gene. The chain carries TRBV7-9 and TRBJ1-1; 10 bases line up with TRBD1. Germline CDR1 SEHNR, CDR2 FQNEAQ (reference sequence). CDR3 length: 15 residues. J gave up 7 bases and V 5 bases, and 10 bases lay outside the gene matches. The covered CDR3 bases are TGTGCCAGCAGCCCAATGGGACAGGGGAGCCTTGAA. It encodes CASSPMGQGSLE. The full CDR3 reads CASSPMGQGSLEAFF.

With respect to this clone: With the read ending 3 residues before the CDR3 end, the germline J gene is used to fill in that end. J is TRBJ1-4 and V is TRBV18; possibly TRBD1 for D (5 bases). V lost 6 bases, J lost 8 bases, and 19 bases lay in between. The CDR3 length is 15 residues. Germline CDR1 is KGHSH and CDR2 is LQKENI. The CDR3 DNA, read in part, is TGTGCCAGCTCTCCCGACCGGACTGGGGGGGAAAAA. Amino acid sequence: CASSPDRTGGEK. The whole CDR3 protein reads CASSPDRTGGEKLFF.

A remark on this clone: The read terminates 3 residues ahead of where the CDR3 ends, so the germline J gene completes it. The J gene is TRBJ2-5, the V gene TRBV28; 9 bases match TRBD1. V was pared by 4 bases and J by 2 bases, with 5 bases of the junction left unmatched. The CDR3 loop spans 15 amino acids. The germline CDR1 and CDR2 sequences are MDHEN and SYDVKM. The CDR3 DNA, read in part, is TGTGCCAGCAGTTCGACCGGGACAGGGCAAGAGACC. It specifies CASSSTGTGQET. In full, the CDR3 reads CASSSTGTGQETQYF.

The CDR3: CASSVRRDRGNEQYF. CDR3 bases read: TGTGCCAGCAGCGTACGCCGGGACAGGGGGAACGAG. J is TRBJ2-7 and V is TRBV7-8, with TRBD1 matching over 11 bases. The read ends 3 residues early relative to the CDR3; the germline J gene fills the gap. CDR3 length: 15 amino acids. CDR1 and CDR2 (germline): SGHVS, FQNEAQ. V was clipped by 5 bases and J by 5 bases; unmatched bases: 8. Full variable domain (remainder filled in from reference TRBV7-8 and TRBJ2-7): GAGVSQSPRYKVAKRGQDVALRCDPISGHVSLFWYQQALGQGPEFLTYFQNEAQLDKSGLPSDRFFAERPEGSVSTLKIQRTQQEDSAVYLCASSVRRDRGNEQYFGPGTRLTVT.

With respect to this clone: The CDR3 extends 3 residues past the end of the read, so its final part is completed from the germline J gene. V usage is TRBV7-2 and J usage is TRBJ1-2; maybe TRBD1 (6 bases). Looked up from germline, CDR1 is SGHTA and CDR2 is FQGNSA. The CDR3 extends over 11 amino acids. V was cut by 6 bases and J by 6 bases, with 8 bases left in between. The CDR3 DNA, read in part, is TGTGCCAGCAGGAACAGGGATGGC. It translates to CASRNRDG. The whole CDR3 region reads CASRNRDGYTF.

As for this clone: The CDR3 end falls 3 residues outside the read, so it is completed with the germline J gene. The genes are TRBV19 and TRBJ1-4; D ambiguous. The CDR3 has 12 residues. CDR1 and CDR2 from the germline V gene are LNHDA and SQIVND (reference sequence). The V and J ends lost 5 bases and 3 bases respectively, with 4 bases between them. The covered CDR3 bases are TGTGCCAGTAGTTTCGCTAATGAAAAA. This encodes CASSFANEK. The full-length CDR3 reads as CASSFANEKLFF. The whole variable domain, remainder taken from reference TRBV19 and TRBJ1-4, is DGGITQSPKYLFRKEGQNVTLSCEQNLNHDAMYWYRQDPGQGLRLIYYSQIVNDFQKGDIAEGYSVSREKKESFPLTVTSAQKNPTAFYLCASSFANEKLFFGSGTQLSVL.

A note on this clone: With the read ending 3 residues before the CDR3 end, the germline J gene is used to fill in that end. This chain links TRBV5-1 with TRBJ2-7, with TRBD1 matching 11 bases. The V gene end was trimmed by 3 bases and the J gene end by 2 bases; junction bases not matched to a gene: 4. The CDR3 has 15 amino acids. From germline, CDR1 is SGHRS and CDR2 YFSETQ. The CDR3 bases that were read are TGCGCCAGCAGCTCGGGACAGGGGGTGACCTACGAG. The encoded protein is CASSSGQGVTYE. The CDR3 as a whole reads CASSSGQGVTYEQYF.

About this clone itself: Sequencing ends 3 residues short of the CDR3 end; the germline J gene provides the rest. The chain employs TRBV5-1 and TRBJ1-1; 7 nucleotides line up with TRBD1. The germline V gene encodes CDR1 SGHRS and CDR2 YFSETQ. The CDR3 spans 14 residues. J gave up 1 base and V 5 bases, and 5 bases lay outside the gene matches. This CDR3 is CASRETGANTEAFF. The sequenced part of the CDR3 DNA is TGCGCCAGCAGGGAAACAGGGGCGAACACTGAA.

Details on this clone: From the germline J gene comes the end of the CDR3, since the read stops 3 residues before it. The gene calls are TRBV5-1 and TRBJ2-3; 8 nucleotides line up with TRBD2. V trimming: 4 bases; J trimming: 2 bases; junction bases outside the gene matches: 6. This CDR3 has 15 amino acids. Germline CDR1 reads SGHRS; CDR2 reads YFSETQ. The CDR3: CASSTNSGNTDTQYF. The CDR3 DNA, read in part, is TGCGCCAGCAGCACAAATAGCGGGAACACAGATACG.

The CDR3 protein is CASSQVYGEKLFF. The DNA read from the CDR3 is TGTGCCAGCAGCCAAGTATACGGTGAAAAA. The V and J genes are TRBV14 and TRBJ1-4; D remains unclear. The sequence runs out 3 residues before the end of the CDR3; the remainder is reconstructed from the germline J gene. The CDR3 is made up of 13 amino acids. CDR1 SGHDN and CDR2 FVKESK come from the germline V gene. Trimming took off 1 base at V and 7 bases at J, with 7 bases between the two ends. Together with reference TRBV14 and TRBJ1-4, the CDR3 gives the full variable domain: EAGVTQFPSHSVIEKGQTVTLRCDPISGHDNLYWYRRVMGKEIKFLLHFVKESKQDESGMPNNRFLAERTGGTYSTLKVQPAELEDSGVYFCASSQVYGEKLFFGSGTQLSVL.